Listed below are T cell receptor beta chains from one sample, sequenced in a study of neurological immune-mediated disorders. TCRdb redid the calling of the 5' RACE reads with MiXCR, one entry per CDR3 protein. Here the sample spans 55,000 to 75,000 distinct CDR3 sequences, 2.5% being singletons. Sequencing was carried out using PBMCs. Receptor source: a man aged 50 to 60 with multiple sclerosis. CDR3s include the opening cysteine and the closing phenylalanine or tryptophan. D genes are given only for firm matches. Expanded clones get a size class; other rows say once, few or many, or leave the size out.

d_gene: NA
abundance: many
j_gene: TRBJ1-3
v_gene: TRBV7-8
CDR3nt: TGTGCCAGCAACCTCGGGGTGGCGGGAAACACCATATATTTT
CDR3aa: CASNLGVAGNTIYF

d_gene: TRBD2
abundance: many
j_gene: TRBJ2-7
v_gene: TRBV3-1
CDR3nt: TGTGCCAGCAGCCAAGGACTAGCTTCTGGAAACGAGCAGTACTTC
CDR3aa: CASSQGLASGNEQYF

d_gene: NA
abundance: many
j_gene: TRBJ2-1
v_gene: TRBV7-9
CDR3nt: TGTGCCAGCAGCTCGATTTTGGACAGCAAGGGGATATACAATGAGCAGTTCTTC
CDR3aa: CASSSILDSKGIYNEQFF

d_gene: NA
abundance: many
j_gene: TRBJ2-5
v_gene: TRBV6-6
CDR3nt: TGTGCCAGCAGTCACCGACAGGCCTGGGATACCCAGTACTTC
CDR3aa: CASSHRQAWDTQYF

d_gene: NA
abundance: many
j_gene: TRBJ2-7
v_gene: TRBV12-3/TRBV12-4
CDR3nt: TGTGCCAGCAGTAAAGACAGATCCGCTACCGAGCAGTACTTC
CDR3aa: CASSKDRSATEQYF

d_gene: TRBD2
abundance: many
j_gene: TRBJ2-2
v_gene: TRBV12-3/TRBV12-4
CDR3nt: TGTGCCAGCAGTCCACGGGGGGGATCCGGGGAGCTGTTTTTT
CDR3aa: CASSPRGGSGELFF

d_gene: TRBD1
abundance: many
j_gene: TRBJ2-7
v_gene: TRBV15
CDR3nt: TGTGCCACCAGCTACTCCACTAGGGACAGAGCCTACGAGCAGTACTTC
CDR3aa: CATSYSTRDRAYEQYF

d_gene: NA
abundance: many
j_gene: TRBJ2-4
v_gene: TRBV7-9
CDR3nt: TGTGCCAGCAGCTTAGCGGGGGGGCAAGAAAACATTCAGTACTTC
CDR3aa: CASSLAGGQENIQYF

d_gene: NA
abundance: many
j_gene: TRBJ1-4
v_gene: TRBV7-2
CDR3nt: TGTGCCAGCAGCCGGGCTCATGAAAAACTGTTTTTT
CDR3aa: CASSRAHEKLFF

d_gene: NA
abundance: many
j_gene: TRBJ1-1
v_gene: TRBV7-2
CDR3nt: TGTGCCAGCAGCCAAAACACTGAAGCTTTCTTT
CDR3aa: CASSQNTEAFF

d_gene: TRBD1
abundance: many
j_gene: TRBJ2-7
v_gene: TRBV7-8
CDR3nt: TGTGCCAGCAGCTTGGGACAGAGCAGAAGCCACACCTACGAGCAGTACTTC
CDR3aa: CASSLGQSRSHTYEQYF

d_gene: NA
abundance: many
j_gene: TRBJ2-5
v_gene: TRBV7-2
CDR3nt: TGTGCCAGCAGCTCCAACGGGGGGCCCCGCTACTTC
CDR3aa: CASSSNGGPRYF

d_gene: NA
abundance: many
j_gene: TRBJ1-5
v_gene: TRBV29-1
CDR3nt: TGCAGCGTTGGGTTTGGGTCAGATCAGCCCCAGCATTTT
CDR3aa: CSVGFGSDQPQHF

d_gene: NA
abundance: many
j_gene: TRBJ1-1
v_gene: TRBV7-9
CDR3nt: TGTGCCAGCAGCTTAGCGAACAGGGTAACTGAAGCTTTCTTT
CDR3aa: CASSLANRVTEAFF

d_gene: TRBD1
abundance: many
j_gene: TRBJ2-4
v_gene: TRBV7-9
CDR3nt: TGTGCCAGCAGCTTATTGGGACAGGGGGCAAAAAACATTCAGTACTTC
CDR3aa: CASSLLGQGAKNIQYF

d_gene: TRBD1
abundance: many
j_gene: TRBJ1-6
v_gene: TRBV7-9
CDR3nt: TGTGCCAGCACAATAGGGACAGGGTTGAATTCACCCCTCCACTTT
CDR3aa: CASTIGTGLNSPLHF

d_gene: NA
abundance: NA
j_gene: TRBJ2-7
v_gene: TRBV5-1
CDR3nt: TGCGCCAGCAGCTTGGTACAGGGCAAAGAGCAGTACTTC
CDR3aa: CASSLVQGKEQYF

d_gene: NA
abundance: many
j_gene: TRBJ2-1
v_gene: TRBV5-1
CDR3nt: TGCGCCAGCAGCTTGGGAGGGGGTAGCTCCTACAATGAGCAGTTCTTC
CDR3aa: CASSLGGGSSYNEQFF

d_gene: NA
abundance: many
j_gene: TRBJ2-5
v_gene: TRBV9
CDR3nt: TGTGCCAGCAGCGTAGGTGGGCGAGTTGAGACCCAGTACTTC
CDR3aa: CASSVGGRVETQYF

d_gene: NA
abundance: many
j_gene: TRBJ1-5
v_gene: TRBV20-1
CDR3nt: TGCAGTGCAACGTACAGGGCCCGGGACAATCAGCCCCAGCATTTT
CDR3aa: CSATYRARDNQPQHF

d_gene: TRBD1
abundance: many
j_gene: TRBJ2-5
v_gene: TRBV7-9
CDR3nt: TGTGCCAGCAGCTCCCGACAGGGTATAGGCCAAGAGACCCAGTACTTC
CDR3aa: CASSSRQGIGQETQYF

d_gene: TRBD1
abundance: many
j_gene: TRBJ2-1
v_gene: TRBV5-6
CDR3nt: TGTGCCAGCAGCGCCGCAGGGGGCATGTACAATGAGCAGTTCTTC
CDR3aa: CASSAAGGMYNEQFF

d_gene: TRBD1
abundance: many
j_gene: TRBJ2-1
v_gene: TRBV4-3
CDR3nt: TGCGCCAGCAGCCAAGATACAACAGGGGGAAACAATGAGCAGTTCTTC
CDR3aa: CASSQDTTGGNNEQFF

d_gene: NA
abundance: many
j_gene: TRBJ1-1
v_gene: TRBV12-3/TRBV12-4
CDR3nt: TGTGCCAGCAGTCGGCCCCGGGCGAACACTGAAGCTTTCTTT
CDR3aa: CASSRPRANTEAFF

d_gene: NA
abundance: medium-sized
j_gene: TRBJ1-2
v_gene: TRBV7-9
CDR3nt: TGTGCCAGCAGCCAAGTGGGGGCCAACTATGGCTACACCTTC
CDR3aa: CASSQVGANYGYTF

d_gene: NA
abundance: many
j_gene: TRBJ2-6
v_gene: TRBV20-1
CDR3nt: TGCAGTGCATCTGGGGCCAACGTCCTGACTTTC
CDR3aa: CSASGANVLTF

d_gene: TRBD1
abundance: many
j_gene: TRBJ1-6
v_gene: TRBV6-5
CDR3nt: TGTGCCAGCAGTTTAACAGGGGCCGTGGGGAATTCACCCCTCCACTTT
CDR3aa: CASSLTGAVGNSPLHF